What follows are 22 T cell receptor beta chains derived from one specimen sequenced in a study of blood T cells in healthy people across ages. Together with a sample-barcoded 5' primer, a J-beta primer mix was included in a second PCR lasting 7 to 11 cycles. TCRdb passed the 5' RACE reads through MiXCR, listing each CDR3 protein once. This sample has about 1.7 million distinct CDR3 sequences; about 28% occur once, and the top ten carry around 7.7%. The sample comprised blood. These receptors came from a woman aged 25-40 years in good health.

The genes are TRBV27 and TRBJ1-3, with 7 positions matching TRBD1. CDR3 length: 14 amino acids. The V segment lost 6 bases and the J segment 2 bases; nucleotides outside the gene matches: 4. Per germline, CDR1 MNHEY and CDR2 SMNVEV (reference sequence). The CDR3 DNA reads TGTGCCAGCAGAAAACAGGGGCCTGGAAACACCATATATTTT. Its protein is CASRKQGPGNTIYF.

This sequence joins TRBV20-1 and TRBJ2-1, with 8 bases that match TRBD2. The V gene's germline CDR1 is DFQATT and CDR2 SNEGSKA (reference sequence). The CDR3 has 21 residues. V lost 1 base, J lost 0 bases, and 20 bases stayed unmatched. Here the CDR3 reads CSARVGPQVVAGISSYNEQFF. Written as DNA, the CDR3 is TGCAGTGCTAGAGTAGGACCCCAGGTTGTAGCGGGGATTAGCTCCTACAATGAGCAGTTCTTC.

This clonotype has just a few counts. J is TRBJ2-4 and V is TRBV29-1, with 8 bases matching TRBD2. The J call may be mistaken, given a closer DNA end match to TRBJ2-5. Germline V gene data show CDR1 as SQVTM and CDR2 as ANQGSEA. This CDR3 spans 13 amino acids. CDR3: CSVDGRGGGTQYF. The CDR3 DNA is TGCAGCGTTGATGGACGGGGGGGAGGGACCCAGTACTTC.

This clonotype turned up a few times. This sequence joins TRBV6-5 and TRBJ2-1; possibly TRBD2 for D (6 bases). In germline, CDR1 is MNHEY, CDR2 SVGAGI. This CDR3 has 16 residues. Trimming left V 8 bases short and J 1 base short, with 18 bases between. CDR3 loop: CASSFNDGGSYNEQFF. Here the CDR3 DNA reads TGTGCCAGCTCGTTCAACGACGGGGGATCCTACAATGAGCAGTTCTTC.

As to this clonotype: This clone may be a read error of a much larger clone one base away. The rearrangement uses TRBV29-1 and TRBJ2-1; D is unresolved. In germline, CDR1 is SQVTM, CDR2 ANQGSEA. The CDR3 is 12 residues long. With 0 bases removed from V and 9 bases from J, the gap between germline ends came to 9 bases. The CDR3 loop reads CSVEDIGTEQFF. DNA for the CDR3: TGCAGCGTTGAAGACATTGGCACTGAGCAGTTCTTC.

This clonotype turned up a few times. V and J are TRBV18 and TRBJ1-4; D is perhaps TRBD1 (5 bases). Looked up from germline, CDR1 is KGHSH and CDR2 is LQKENI. CDR3 length: 18 residues. Trimming pared 1 base from V and 0 bases from J, leaving 15 bases between. CDR3 DNA: TGTGCCAGCTCACCACTATCGACGGGGACTTCAACTAATGAAAAACTGTTTTTT. Amino acids: CASSPLSTGTSTNEKLFF. Full variable domain (remainder filled in from reference TRBV18 and TRBJ1-4): NAGVMQNPRHLVRRRGQEARLRCSPMKGHSHVYWYRQLPEEGLKFMVYLQKENIIDESGMPKERFSAEFPKEGPSILRIQQVVRGDSAAYFCASSPLSTGTSTNEKLFFGSGTQLSVL.

This clonotype was seen more than once but under ten times. V is TRBV7-2 and J is TRBJ2-4, with D unclear. V dropped 4 bases and J dropped 4 bases, with 17 bases sitting between them. The germline V gene encodes CDR1 SGHTA and CDR2 FQGNSA. The CDR3 has 16 amino acids. The chain's CDR3 is CASSSLSGFGKNIQYF. Here the CDR3 DNA reads TGTGCCAGCAGCTCTCTTTCCGGGTTCGGAAAAAACATTCAGTACTTC.

This clonotype was detected only a few times. The V and J genes are TRBV4-3 and TRBJ1-4; D unclear. The V end lost 4 bases, the J end lost 0 bases, and 12 bases lay between the germline ends. CDR1 and CDR2 (germline): LGHNA, YSLEER. This CDR3 contains 16 residues. The CDR3 loop reads CASSRERAATNEKLFF. As DNA, the CDR3 is TGCGCCAGCAGCCGAGAAAGAGCAGCAACTAATGAAAAACTGTTTTTT.

The CDR3: CATSDYTYNEQFF. The CDR3 DNA follows: TGTGCCACCAGTGATTATACTTACAATGAGCAGTTCTTC. The gene calls are TRBV24-1 and TRBJ2-1; D is undetermined. The CDR3 consists of 13 residues. Between the trimmed V and J ends, which lost 2 bases and 4 bases, there was a span of 5 bases. Per germline, CDR1 KGHDR and CDR2 SFDVKD.

The V call is TRBV20-1, the J call TRBJ1-6, with unresolved D. This CDR3 comprises 13 residues. V lost 2 bases, J lost 8 bases, and 10 bases lay in between. Germline CDR1 reads DFQATT; CDR2 reads SNEGSKA (reference sequence). CDR3 sequence (DNA): TGCAGTGCTAGAAGTGATGGGGATTCACCCCTCCACTTT. Translation gives CSARSDGDSPLHF.

About this clonotype: One base away lies a much larger clone, so this may be a sequencing read error. The rearrangement uses TRBV4-3 and TRBJ2-1; D uncertain. The V end was cut by 1 base, the J end by 7 bases, with 8 bases between. CDR1 and CDR2 from the germline V gene are LGHNA and YSLEER. This CDR3 spans 13 amino acids. For the CDR3, the DNA is TGCGCCAGCAGCCAAGGGCCAATTAATGAGCAGTTCTTC. Its protein product is CASSQGPINEQFF.

The genes are TRBV4-2 and TRBJ2-7; D unresolved. V was shortened by 0 bases and J by 1 base, with 13 bases between the two germline ends. CDR1 and CDR2 from the germline V gene are LGHNA and YNFKEQ. This CDR3 has 16 residues. The CDR3 DNA reads as TGTGCCAGCAGCCAAGACAGCCTCCGGTCATCCTACGAGCAGTACTTC. Its protein is CASSQDSLRSSYEQYF.

The genes are TRBV7-3 and TRBJ1-6; D gene unclear. In germline, CDR1 is SGHTA, CDR2 FQGTGA. The CDR3 sequence is 16 residues long. Trimming cost V 5 bases and J 0 bases, with 11 bases left between them. CDR3 sequence: CASSLGPYSYNSPLHF. In nucleotides, the CDR3 is TGTGCCAGCAGCCTTGGGCCCTACTCCTATAATTCACCCCTCCACTTT.

As DNA, the CDR3 is TGTGCCAGCAATCCGCCGGGGGGCAGTCAGCCCCAGCATTTT. Residues: CASNPPGGSQPQHF. The chain links TRBV6-6 to TRBJ1-5; D is possibly TRBD1 (6 bases). V lost 7 bases and J lost 6, with 16 bases in between. CDR3 length equals 14 residues. Germline-derived CDR1 and CDR2 are MNHNY and SVGAGI (reference sequence).

Notes on this clonotype: A much more abundant neighbour one base away suggests this may be a read error. The chain carries TRBV7-9 and TRBJ2-4; weak D call: TRBD1 (6 bases). The better agreement between TRBJ2-7 and the DNA end casts doubt on the J call. CDR3 length: 13 amino acids. Germline V gene lookup returns CDR1 SEHNR and CDR2 FQNEAQ (reference sequence). This CDR3 reads CTSSLVGADEQYF. As DNA, the CDR3 is TGTACCAGCAGCTTAGTGGGGGCCGACGAGCAGTACTTC.

Details on this clonotype: At one of its ends the junction is not consistent with the germline gene, which may arise from a read error. The V gene is TRBV29-1, the J gene TRBJ1-5; D not resolved. CDR1 and CDR2 from the germline V gene are SQVTM and ANQGSEA. The length of the CDR3 is 12 residues. The CDR3 DNA sequence: TGCGGCGTTGCGACGGGTAATCAGCCCCAGCATTTT. It translates to CGVATGNQPQHF.

A few counts support this clonotype. The J gene is TRBJ2-3, the V gene TRBV7-2, with 12 bases lining up with TRBD2. The ends lost 4 bases at V and 5 bases at J; junction bases unmatched: 13. The germline gives CDR1 SGHTA, CDR2 FQGNSA. The CDR3 length is 18 residues. The CDR3 loop reads CASSSLVLAGGSGDTQYF. Written as DNA, the CDR3 is TGTGCCAGCAGCTCACTTGTCCTAGCGGGAGGGAGTGGAGATACGCAGTATTTT.

This clonotype was picked up a small number of times. The gene calls are TRBV27 and TRBJ1-6; 7 bases align to TRBD1. CDR1 is MNHEY and CDR2 is SMNVEV in the germline V gene (reference sequence). The CDR3 is 18 amino acids. Trimming at V came to 5 bases and at J to 0 bases, leaving 10 bases not matched to a gene. The CDR3, as DNA: TGTGCCAGCAGTCCGCGACAGGGATCAAGCTCCTATAATTCACCCCTCCACTTT. Residues: CASSPRQGSSSYNSPLHF.

The V and J genes are TRBV9 and TRBJ2-1, with 12 bases that match TRBD2. CDR3 length: 15 amino acids. The V segment lost 3 bases and the J segment 6 bases; nucleotides outside the gene matches: 4. Germline V lookup: CDR1 SGDLS, CDR2 YYNGEE. CDR3 DNA sequence: TGTGCCAGCAGCGCTCTGACTAGCGGGAGCAATGAGCAGTTCTTC. Residues: CASSALTSGSNEQFF.

As regards this clonotype: The junction departs from germline at one end; a sequencing error may be responsible. The gene calls are TRBV12-3 or TRBV12-4 and TRBJ1-1; no clear D gene. The CDR3 runs to 13 residues. The CDR3, as DNA: TGTGCCGGCAGTTTAGCAGGGAACACTGAAGCTTTCTTT. The encoded protein is CAGSLAGNTEAFF.

This clonotype was detected many times. The chain couples TRBV7-2 to TRBJ2-5; no firm D call. Trimming stripped 5 bases from V and 5 bases from J, with 18 bases between. The CDR3 is made up of 15 amino acids. CDR1 and CDR2 (germline): SGHTA, FQGNSA. The chain's CDR3 is CASSDVRVYGETQYF. The CDR3 DNA follows: TGTGCCAGCAGCGACGTCCGGGTCTACGGGGAGACCCAGTACTTC.

This clonotype was recorded a few times. The chain combines TRBV28 with TRBJ2-2, with unresolved D. The V gene's germline CDR1 is MDHEN and CDR2 SYDVKM. The CDR3 totals 15 residues. With 4 bases removed from V and 0 bases from J, the gap between germline ends came to 9 bases. The CDR3 is CASSSHRANTGELFF. CDR3 sequence (DNA): TGTGCCAGCAGTTCGCATAGGGCGAACACCGGGGAGCTGTTTTTT. Based on the CDR3 plus reference TRBV28 and TRBJ2-2, the full variable domain is DVKVTQSSRYLVKRTGEKVFLECVQDMDHENMFWYRQDPGLGLRLIYFSYDVKMKEKGDIPEGYSVSREKKERFSLILESASTNQTSMYLCASSSHRANTGELFFGEGSRLTVL.